This T cell receptor beta chain is drawn from a study of blood T cell repertoires in COVID-19. Across the study: T cells, B-cell-depleted T cells, or PBMCs supplied cDNA or gDNA.

In the authors' methods: For nucleated cells, counts were estimated from reference gene primer amplification. Clones were read by immunoSEQ multiplex PCR, and TCRdb kept only the in-frame ones, dropping some. V and J calls and clone size are given by that table; D and trimming were obtained from the DNA. The sample lists around 41,000 clones, 70% to 90% seen once, with around 13% in the top ten. Germline values: CDR1 MNHEY, CDR2 SMNVEV (reference sequence). V lost 3 bases to trimming and J lost 3 bases, with 11 bases between them. This CDR3 has 14 residues. Sequencing was carried out using peripheral blood. The rearrangement links TRBV27 to TRBJ1-1; maybe TRBD1 (5 bases). This TCR derives from a human donor in a cohort sampled during active COVID-19. CDR3: CASSFRGWDTEAFF. The CDR3 nucleotides read TGTGCCAGCAGTTTCCGGGGGTGGGACACTGAAGCTTTCTTT.